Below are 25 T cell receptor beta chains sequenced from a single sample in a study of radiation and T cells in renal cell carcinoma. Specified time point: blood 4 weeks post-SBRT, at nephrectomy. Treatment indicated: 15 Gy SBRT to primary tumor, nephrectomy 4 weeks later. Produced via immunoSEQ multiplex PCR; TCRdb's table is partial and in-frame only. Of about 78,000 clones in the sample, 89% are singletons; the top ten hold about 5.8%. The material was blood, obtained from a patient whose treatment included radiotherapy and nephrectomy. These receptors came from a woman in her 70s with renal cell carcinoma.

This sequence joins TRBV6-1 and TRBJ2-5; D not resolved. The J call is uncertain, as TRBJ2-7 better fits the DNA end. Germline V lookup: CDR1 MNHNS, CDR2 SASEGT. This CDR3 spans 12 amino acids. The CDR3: CASSEATSEQYF. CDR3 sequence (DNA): TGTGCCAGCAGTGAAGCGACTTCCGAGCAGTACTTC.

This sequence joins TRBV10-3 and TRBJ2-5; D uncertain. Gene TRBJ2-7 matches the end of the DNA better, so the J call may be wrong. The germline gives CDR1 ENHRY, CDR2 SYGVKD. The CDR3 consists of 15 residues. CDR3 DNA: TGTGCCATCAGTGAGTCGTTTGGTAGCACCTACGAGCAGTACTTC. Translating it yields CAISESFGSTYEQYF.

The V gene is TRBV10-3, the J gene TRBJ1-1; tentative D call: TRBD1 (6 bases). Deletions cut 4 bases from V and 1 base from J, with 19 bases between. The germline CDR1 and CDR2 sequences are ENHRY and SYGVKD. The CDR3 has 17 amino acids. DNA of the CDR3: TGTGCCATCAGTGTGGACAGCGGGAACACCAAGAACACTGAAGCTTTCTTT. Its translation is CAISVDSGNTKNTEAFF.

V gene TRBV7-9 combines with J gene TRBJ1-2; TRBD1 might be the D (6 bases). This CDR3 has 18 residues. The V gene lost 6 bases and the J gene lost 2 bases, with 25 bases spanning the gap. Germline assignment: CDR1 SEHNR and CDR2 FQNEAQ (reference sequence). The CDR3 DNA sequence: TGTGCCAGCAGGGGGGCGAACGGGACATTAGGGGTAAACTATGGCTACACCTTC. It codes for CASRGANGTLGVNYGYTF.

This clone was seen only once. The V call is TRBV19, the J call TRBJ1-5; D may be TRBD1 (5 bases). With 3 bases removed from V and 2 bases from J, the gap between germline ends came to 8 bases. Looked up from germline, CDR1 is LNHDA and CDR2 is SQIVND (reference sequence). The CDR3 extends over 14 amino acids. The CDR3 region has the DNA TGTGCCAGTAGTATTCAGGGCGGCAATCAGCCCCAGCATTTT. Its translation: CASSIQGGNQPQHF. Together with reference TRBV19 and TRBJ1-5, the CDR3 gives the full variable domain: DGGITQSPKYLFRKEGQNVTLSCEQNLNHDAMYWYRQDPGQGLRLIYYSQIVNDFQKGDIAEGYSVSREKKESFPLTVTSAQKNPTAFYLCASSIQGGNQPQHFGDGTRLSIL.

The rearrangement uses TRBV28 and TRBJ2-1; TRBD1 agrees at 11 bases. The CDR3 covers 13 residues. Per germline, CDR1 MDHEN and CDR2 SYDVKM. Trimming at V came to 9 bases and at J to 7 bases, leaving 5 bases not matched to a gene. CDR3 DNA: TGTGCCAGTCAGGGACAGGGGGTTAATGAGCAGTTCTTC. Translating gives CASQGQGVNEQFF.

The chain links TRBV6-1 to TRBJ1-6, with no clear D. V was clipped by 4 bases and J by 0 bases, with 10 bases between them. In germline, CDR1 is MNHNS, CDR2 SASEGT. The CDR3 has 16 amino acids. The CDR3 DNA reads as TGTGCCAGCAGTGTTCTGCAGAGCTCCTATAATTCACCCCTCCACTTT. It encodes CASSVLQSSYNSPLHF.

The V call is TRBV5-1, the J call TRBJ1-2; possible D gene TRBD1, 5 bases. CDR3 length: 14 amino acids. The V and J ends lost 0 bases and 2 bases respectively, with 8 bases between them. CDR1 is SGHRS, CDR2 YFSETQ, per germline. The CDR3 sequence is CASSLESGNYGYTF. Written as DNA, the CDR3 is TGCGCCAGCAGCTTGGAATCAGGGAACTATGGCTACACCTTC.

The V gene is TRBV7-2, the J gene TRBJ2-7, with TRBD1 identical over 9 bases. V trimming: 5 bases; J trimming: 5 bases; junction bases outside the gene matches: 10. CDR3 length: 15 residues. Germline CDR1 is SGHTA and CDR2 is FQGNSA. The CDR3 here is CASSRTEQGADEQYF. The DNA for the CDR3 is TGTGCCAGCAGCCGCACGGAACAGGGGGCGGACGAGCAGTACTTC. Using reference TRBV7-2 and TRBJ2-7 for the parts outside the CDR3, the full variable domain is GAGVSQSPSNKVTEKGKDVELRCDPISGHTALYWYRQSLGQGLEFLIYFQGNSAPDKSGLPSDRFSAERTGGSVSTLTIQRTQQEDSAVYLCASSRTEQGADEQYFGPGTRLTVT.

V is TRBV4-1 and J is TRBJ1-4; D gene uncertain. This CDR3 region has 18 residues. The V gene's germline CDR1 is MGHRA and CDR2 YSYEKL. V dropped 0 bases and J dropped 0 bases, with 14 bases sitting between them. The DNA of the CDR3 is TGCGCCAGCAGCCAAGAGGCATTGGAAGCTGCAACTAATGAAAAACTGTTTTTT. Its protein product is CASSQEALEAATNEKLFF.

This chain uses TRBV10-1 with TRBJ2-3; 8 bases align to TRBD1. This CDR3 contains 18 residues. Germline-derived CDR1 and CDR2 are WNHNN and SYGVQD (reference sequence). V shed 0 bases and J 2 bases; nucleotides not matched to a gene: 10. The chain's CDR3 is CASSESTHDRGYTDTQYF. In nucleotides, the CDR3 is TGCGCCAGCAGTGAGTCGACTCATGACAGGGGCTACACAGATACGCAGTATTTT.

CDR3 sequence reads: CASSLPRTGSNQPQHF. The CDR3 DNA is TGTGCCAGCAGTCTGCCCCGGACAGGAAGCAATCAGCCCCAGCATTTT. This chain connects TRBV28 to TRBJ1-5, with 7 bases matching TRBD1. V was pared by 5 bases and J by 1 base, with 8 bases of the junction left unmatched. CDR1 is MDHEN and CDR2 is SYDVKM in the germline V gene. The CDR3 extends over 16 amino acids.

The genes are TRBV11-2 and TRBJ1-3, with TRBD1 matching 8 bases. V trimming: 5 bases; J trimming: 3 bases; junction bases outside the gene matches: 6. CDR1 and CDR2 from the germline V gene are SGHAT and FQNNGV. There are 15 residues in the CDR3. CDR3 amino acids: CASSPGQGGGNTIYF. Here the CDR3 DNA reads TGTGCCAGCAGCCCCGGACAGGGTGGTGGAAACACCATATATTTT.

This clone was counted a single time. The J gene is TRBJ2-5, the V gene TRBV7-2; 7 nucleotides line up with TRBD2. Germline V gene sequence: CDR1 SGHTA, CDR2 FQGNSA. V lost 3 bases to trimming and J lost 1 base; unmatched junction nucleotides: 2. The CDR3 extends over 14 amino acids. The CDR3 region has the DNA TGTGCCAGCAGCTTGTGGGGGGGCCAAGAGACCCAGTACTTC. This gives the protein CASSLWGGQETQYF.

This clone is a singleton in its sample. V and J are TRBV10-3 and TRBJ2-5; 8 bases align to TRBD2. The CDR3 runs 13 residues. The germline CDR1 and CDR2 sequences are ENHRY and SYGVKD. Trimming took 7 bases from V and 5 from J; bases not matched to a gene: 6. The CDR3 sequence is CAIKAGGVETQYF. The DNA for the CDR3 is TGTGCCATCAAGGCGGGGGGCGTTGAGACCCAGTACTTC.

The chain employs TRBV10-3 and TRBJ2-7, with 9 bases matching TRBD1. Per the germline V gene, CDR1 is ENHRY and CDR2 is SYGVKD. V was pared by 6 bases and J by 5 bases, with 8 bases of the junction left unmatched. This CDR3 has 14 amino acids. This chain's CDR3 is CAIRGQGQTHEQYF. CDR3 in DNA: TGTGCCATCAGGGGACAGGGTCAAACCCACGAGCAGTACTTC.

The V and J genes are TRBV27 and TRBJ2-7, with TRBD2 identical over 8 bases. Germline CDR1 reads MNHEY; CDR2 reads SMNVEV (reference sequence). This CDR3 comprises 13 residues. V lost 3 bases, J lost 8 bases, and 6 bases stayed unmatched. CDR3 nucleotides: TGTGCCAGCAGTTTCTTCAGCGGGGGCAAGCAGTACTTC. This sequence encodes CASSFFSGGKQYF.

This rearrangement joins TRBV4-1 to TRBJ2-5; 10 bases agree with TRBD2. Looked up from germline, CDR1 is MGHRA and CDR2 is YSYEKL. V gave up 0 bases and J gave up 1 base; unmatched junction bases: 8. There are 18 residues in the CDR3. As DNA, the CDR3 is TGCGCCAGCAGCCAAGATTCGACTAGCGGGCCCTTCCAAGAGACCCAGTACTTC. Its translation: CASSQDSTSGPFQETQYF.

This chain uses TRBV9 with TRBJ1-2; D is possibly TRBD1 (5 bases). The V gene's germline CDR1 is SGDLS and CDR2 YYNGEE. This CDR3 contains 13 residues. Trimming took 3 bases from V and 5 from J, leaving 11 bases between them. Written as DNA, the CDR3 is TGTGCCAGCAGCGGAGGGGCGGAATATGGCTACACCTTC. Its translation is CASSGGAEYGYTF.

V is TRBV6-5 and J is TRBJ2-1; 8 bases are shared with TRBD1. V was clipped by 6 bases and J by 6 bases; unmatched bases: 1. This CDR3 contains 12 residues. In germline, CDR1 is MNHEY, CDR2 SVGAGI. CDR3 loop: CASRTGVNEQFF. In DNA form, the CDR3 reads TGTGCCAGCAGGACAGGGGTCAATGAGCAGTTCTTC.

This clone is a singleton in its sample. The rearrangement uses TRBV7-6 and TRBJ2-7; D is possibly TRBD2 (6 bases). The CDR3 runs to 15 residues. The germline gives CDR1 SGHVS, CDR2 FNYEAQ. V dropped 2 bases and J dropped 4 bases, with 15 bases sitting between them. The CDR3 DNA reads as TGTGCCAGCAGCTTAACGGCAGACCGGGGGTACGAGCAGTACTTC. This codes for CASSLTADRGYEQYF. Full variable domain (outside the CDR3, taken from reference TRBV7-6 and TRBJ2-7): GAGVSQSPRYKVTKRGQDVALRCDPISGHVSLYWYRQALGQGPEFLTYFNYEAQQDKSGLPNDRFSAERPEGSISTLTIQRTEQRDSAMYRCASSLTADRGYEQYFGPGTRLTVT.

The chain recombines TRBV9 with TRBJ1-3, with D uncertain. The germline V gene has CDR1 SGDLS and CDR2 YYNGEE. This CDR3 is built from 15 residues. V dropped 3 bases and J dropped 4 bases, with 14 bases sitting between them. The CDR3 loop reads CASSGLDPGGNTIYF. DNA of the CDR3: TGTGCCAGCAGCGGTCTCGACCCGGGGGGAAACACCATATATTTT.

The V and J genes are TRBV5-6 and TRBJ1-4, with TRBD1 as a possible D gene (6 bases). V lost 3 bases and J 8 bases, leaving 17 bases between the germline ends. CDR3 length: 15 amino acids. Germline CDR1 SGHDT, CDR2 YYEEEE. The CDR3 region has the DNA TGTGCCAGCAGCTCGCCGTTACAGGGAGGAGAAAAACTGTTTTTT. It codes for CASSSPLQGGEKLFF. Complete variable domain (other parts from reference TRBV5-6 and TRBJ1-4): DAGVTQSPTHLIKTRGQQVTLRCSPKSGHDTVSWYQQALGQGPQFIFQYYEEEERQRGNFPDRFSGHQFPNYSSELNVNALLLGDSALYLCASSSPLQGGEKLFFGSGTQLSVL.

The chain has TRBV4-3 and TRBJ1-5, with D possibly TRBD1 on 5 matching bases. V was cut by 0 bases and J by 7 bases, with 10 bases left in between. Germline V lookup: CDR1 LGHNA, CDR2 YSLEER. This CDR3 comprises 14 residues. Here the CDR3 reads CASSQDRVGQPQHF. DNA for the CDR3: TGCGCCAGCAGCCAAGACAGGGTCGGCCAGCCCCAGCATTTT.

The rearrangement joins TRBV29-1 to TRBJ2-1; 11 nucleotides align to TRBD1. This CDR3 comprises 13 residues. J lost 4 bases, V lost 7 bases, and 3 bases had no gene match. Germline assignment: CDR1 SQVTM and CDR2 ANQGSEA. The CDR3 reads CSGRDRGYNEQFF. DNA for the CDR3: TGCAGCGGCCGGGACAGGGGGTACAATGAGCAGTTCTTC.